This TCR beta chain stems from a study of blood T cell repertoires in COVID-19. Study information: The United States, Italy and Spain provided the acute and convalescent COVID-19 samples.

The V and J ends lost 2 bases and 0 bases, in that order; junction bases with no gene match: 12. There are 20 residues in the CDR3. Germline V gene sequence: CDR1 SGHVS, CDR2 FQNEAQ. In the authors' methods: Cell counts per sample came from amplifying reference gene primers. TCRdb keeps only in-frame clones here, not all; method: immunoSEQ multiplex PCR. Clonal size and the V and J genes are those of that table, whereas D and trimming came from the DNA. Of about 150,000 clones in the sample, over 75% were seen once. The sample was peripheral blood. The V and J genes are TRBV7-8 and TRBJ2-4; 11 bases match TRBD2. This TCR was recovered from a man aged 18 to 29 with COVID-19, enrolled during active disease. Written as DNA, the CDR3 is TGTGCCAGCAGCTTACGAGGGGGCCGGACTAGCGGGTTAGCCAAAAACATTCAGTACTTC. It yields the protein CASSLRGGRTSGLAKNIQYF.